This section outlines one TCR beta chain sequence together with its context. Its antigen is undetermined. These data come from a study of cytomegalovirus exposure and HLA in healthy donors. Background on the study: A later analysis reported the 120 or so validation repertoires used the same platform as the 666 first-cohort repertoires. Overall study findings and caveats: Later, an analysis found that TCR clusters from the first cohort tended to co-occur in the roughly 110 validation repertoires.

The CDR3 runs to 11 residues. V shed 3 bases and J 10 bases; nucleotides not matched to a gene: 2. CDR1 is MNHEY and CDR2 is SMNVEV in the germline V gene (reference sequence). Separation from the approximately 710-subject first cohort characterized the roughly 110-subject validation cohort, to which the donors belonged. The table came from immunoSEQ multiplex PCR; TCRdb's copy has only in-frame clones and leaves some out. Found here are 150,000 to 200,000 clones, just under 90% of them singletons; the top ten hold 4.2%. Sequencing was done on a sample of PBMCs. The V gene is TRBV27, the J gene TRBJ1-2; 7 nucleotides line up with TRBD1. This clonotype was obtained from a man between 18 and 29 years old in good health and CMV-seropositive. CDR3 bases: TGTGCCAGCAGTTTTCAGGGGGACTACACCTTC. Protein sequence: CASSFQGDYTF.